Listed here are 21 T cell receptor beta chains from one sample, sequenced in a study of blood T cell repertoires in COVID-19. Method: immunoSEQ multiplex PCR; TCRdb's copy keeps in-frame clones and lacks some. The data contain just over 250,000 clones, 70% to 90% of them singletons. Sequenced material: peripheral blood. All receptors derive from a woman between 45 and 60 years old with acute or convalescent COVID-19.

The rearrangement uses TRBV5-4 and TRBJ1-6; 7 bases line up with TRBD1. Germline values: CDR1 SGHNT, CDR2 YYREEE (reference sequence). J gave up 7 bases and V 0 bases, and 4 bases lay outside the gene matches. The CDR3 loop spans 15 amino acids. The CDR3 nucleotides are TGTGCCAGCAGCTTGGTTGCAGGGGGGAATTCACCCCTCCACTTT. Residues: CASSLVAGGNSPLHF. The whole variable domain, filled in from reference TRBV5-4 and TRBJ1-6, reads ETGVTQSPTHLIKTRGQQVTLRCSSQSGHNTVSWYQQALGQGPQFIFQYYREEENGRGNFPPRFSGLQFPNYSSELNVNALELDDSALYLCASSLVAGGNSPLHFGNGTRLTVT.

The V gene is TRBV27, the J gene TRBJ1-3; D gene unclear. The length of the CDR3 is 15 residues. Deletions cut 0 bases from V and 1 base from J, with 7 bases between. The V gene's germline CDR1 is MNHEY and CDR2 SMNVEV (reference sequence). The CDR3 coding sequence is TGTGCCAGCAGTTTATCCTTCCAGTCTGGAAACACCATATATTTT. The encoded protein is CASSLSFQSGNTIYF.

This clone appeared a single time. V usage is TRBV11-3 and J usage is TRBJ2-7; D is ambiguous. The V and J ends lost 2 bases and 4 bases respectively, with 9 bases between them. The CDR3 totals 13 residues. The germline gives CDR1 SGHNT, CDR2 YENEEA. DNA for the CDR3: TGTGCCAGCAGCTTAAATAGTTATTACGAGCAGTACTTC. Translated, it gives CASSLNSYYEQYF.

V and J are TRBV18 and TRBJ1-1; 7 bases map to TRBD1. Trimming cost V 1 base and J 2 bases; bases outside gene matches: 1. The CDR3 extends over 14 amino acids. Germline V gene lookup returns CDR1 KGHSH and CDR2 LQKENI. The chain's CDR3 is CASSPRDSNTEAFF. The CDR3 DNA reads TGTGCCAGCTCACCACGGGACAGTAACACTGAAGCTTTCTTT.

The rearrangement joins TRBV10-1 to TRBJ2-1, with 9 nucleotides matching TRBD1. The CDR3 sequence is 17 residues long. J lost 10 bases, V lost 0 bases, and 13 bases had no gene match. Germline loops: CDR1 WNHNN, CDR2 SYGVQD (reference sequence). CDR3 in amino acids: CASSESGRDRVWEEQFF. The CDR3 nucleotides read TGCGCCAGCAGTGAGTCAGGCCGGGACAGGGTGTGGGAGGAGCAGTTCTTC.

The V gene is TRBV5-5, the J gene TRBJ2-6; 10 bases fit TRBD1. The CDR3 loop spans 19 amino acids. V gave up 3 bases and J gave up 2 bases; unmatched junction bases: 11. Germline CDR1 and CDR2: SGHKS and YYEKEE (reference sequence). The CDR3 DNA reads TGTGCCAGCAGCTCCCCCGCGGGACAGGGGATGGCTGGGGCCAACGTCCTGACTTTC. Protein sequence: CASSSPAGQGMAGANVLTF. Combining the CDR3 with reference TRBV5-5 and TRBJ2-6 gives the whole variable domain DAGVTQSPTHLIKTRGQQVTLRCSPISGHKSVSWYQQVLGQGPQFIFQYYEKEERGRGNFPDRFSARQFPNYSSELNVNALLLGDSALYLCASSSPAGQGMAGANVLTFGAGSRLTVL.

CDR3 loop: CASSSASGNEQYF. The CDR3 bases are TGTGCCAGCAGCTCTGCTAGCGGGAACGAGCAGTACTTC. The rearrangement links TRBV3-1 (or the pseudogene TRBV3-2) to TRBJ2-7, with 9 bases fitting TRBD2. The V gene end was trimmed by 5 bases and the J gene end by 5 bases; junction bases not matched to a gene: 4. There are 13 residues in the CDR3. The germline V gene has CDR1 LGHDT and CDR2 YNNKEL (reference sequence).

The chain employs TRBV28 and TRBJ2-2; 7 bases line up with TRBD2. CDR3 length: 18 amino acids. The J segment lost 3 bases and the V segment lost 5 bases, leaving 15 bases of the junction unmatched. CDR1 is MDHEN and CDR2 is SYDVKM in the germline V gene. CDR3 amino acids: CASSPPFSGRGDTGELFF. Written as DNA, the CDR3 is TGTGCCAGCAGTCCTCCCTTTAGCGGGCGCGGGGACACCGGGGAGCTGTTTTTT.

This rearrangement joins TRBV9 to TRBJ2-7; 9 bases are a match to TRBD2. Germline loops: CDR1 SGDLS, CDR2 YYNGEE. The V gene end was trimmed by 3 bases and the J gene end by 6 bases; junction bases not matched to a gene: 10. The CDR3 has 15 residues. The CDR3: CASSAMGLAASEQYF. In DNA, the CDR3 is TGTGCCAGCAGCGCAATGGGACTAGCTGCCTCCGAGCAGTACTTC. Complete variable domain (other parts from reference TRBV9 and TRBJ2-7): DSGVTQTPKHLITATGQRVTLRCSPRSGDLSVYWYQQSLDQGLQFLIQYYNGEERAKGNILERFSAQQFPDLHSELNLSSLELGDSALYFCASSAMGLAASEQYFGPGTRLTVT.

J is TRBJ1-4 and V is TRBV29-1; 8 bases line up with TRBD1. The CDR3 length is 13 residues. The germline gives CDR1 SQVTM, CDR2 ANQGSEA. Trimming cost V 7 bases and J 6 bases; bases outside gene matches: 7. CDR3: CSGLQGVDEKLFF. CDR3 coding DNA: TGCAGCGGCCTACAGGGGGTTGATGAAAAACTGTTTTTT.

This sequence joins TRBV27 and TRBJ2-1, with D possibly TRBD2 on 6 matching bases. The CDR3 is 14 amino acids. Germline V lookup: CDR1 MNHEY, CDR2 SMNVEV (reference sequence). The V end was cut by 6 bases, the J end by 7 bases, with 16 bases between. CDR3 coding DNA: TGTGCCAGCAGCCTCTTCTCGGGGGTGAATGAGCAGTTCTTC. Translation gives CASSLFSGVNEQFF.

This sequence joins TRBV6-2 or TRBV6-3 and TRBJ1-2; no firm D call. V shed 4 bases and J shed 2 bases, with 5 bases lying between them. The CDR3 has 12 amino acids. The germline gives CDR1 MNHEY, CDR2 SVGEGT. CDR3 bases: TGTGCCAGCAGTTTACAGAACTATGGCTACACCTTC. Translation: CASSLQNYGYTF.

This clone has just one count. This sequence joins TRBV6-4 and TRBJ1-1; TRBD1 matches 7 bases. The V gene's germline CDR1 is MRHNA and CDR2 SNTAGT. Losses at the gene ends were 7 bases for V and 2 bases for J; bases not matched to a gene: 7. The CDR3 is 14 residues long. The CDR3: CASNNRDRNTEAFF. The CDR3 bases are TGTGCCAGCAATAACCGGGACAGAAACACTGAAGCTTTCTTT.

The rearrangement joins TRBV6-5 to TRBJ2-1; TRBD2 matches 12 bases. The V segment lost 4 bases and the J segment 7 bases; nucleotides outside the gene matches: 8. The CDR3 contains 16 residues. Looked up from germline, CDR1 is MNHEY and CDR2 is SVGAGI. The CDR3 reads CASSFPSGRAKNEQFF. CDR3 sequence (DNA): TGTGCCAGCAGTTTCCCTAGCGGGAGGGCCAAAAATGAGCAGTTCTTC.

The CDR3 sequence: CAWGTGDNYGYTF. In DNA form, the CDR3 reads TGTGCCTGGGGGACAGGGGATAACTATGGCTACACCTTC. The chain is built from TRBV30 and TRBJ1-2; TRBD1 aligns across 10 bases. The CDR3 runs to 13 residues. The V segment lost 5 bases and the J segment 1 base; nucleotides outside the gene matches: 1. CDR1 and CDR2 (germline): GTSNPN, SVGIG (reference sequence).

The V call is TRBV28, the J call TRBJ2-7; D might be TRBD2 (5 bases). Trimming left V 11 bases short and J 0 bases short, with 38 bases between. The CDR3 has 21 amino acids. Per the germline V gene, CDR1 is MDHEN and CDR2 is SYDVKM. The CDR3 coding sequence is TGTGCCGCCACTTCAATGGTTCCCAAACTAGAACGACCGGTAAGCTCCTACGAGCAGTACTTC. The encoded protein is CAATSMVPKLERPVSSYEQYF.

Of note for this clone: A read error may produce the germline difference seen at one junction end. The V and J genes are TRBV11-2 and TRBJ2-7; a weak D match, TRBD1 (6 bases). The CDR3 loop spans 15 amino acids. Germline V lookup: CDR1 SGHAT, CDR2 FQNNGV. CDR3 nucleotide sequence: TGTGCCAGCAACTTAGGACGACGGACAGTCTACGAGCAGTACTTC. This gives the protein CASNLGRRTVYEQYF.

For the CDR3, the DNA is TGTGCCAGCAGCTCCTCAGGGGTACGACTCCTCAATGAGCAGTTCTTC. Translated: CASSSSGVRLLNEQFF. The chain employs TRBV12-1 and TRBJ2-1; the table gives TRBD1 as D, unverified against the DNA. TRBV12-1 is classified as a pseudogene. The CDR3 has 16 amino acids.

The chain links TRBV10-2 to TRBJ1-4, with D possibly matching TRBD1 (6 bases). Trimming stripped 0 bases from V and 3 bases from J, with 8 bases between. The CDR3 is made up of 15 amino acids. Germline assignment: CDR1 WSHSY and CDR2 SAAADI. The CDR3 region is CASSESGASNEKLFF. The CDR3 DNA reads TGCGCCAGCAGTGAGTCGGGGGCCTCTAATGAAAAACTGTTTTTT.

The chain employs TRBV28 and TRBJ2-6; D ambiguous. The CDR3 is made up of 15 amino acids. Trimming shortened V by 6 bases and J by 1 base, and 10 bases separated the two germline ends. Per germline, CDR1 MDHEN and CDR2 SYDVKM. Written as DNA, the CDR3 is TGTGCCAGCAGGGTTACAAAATCTGGGGCCAACGTCCTGACTTTC. It codes for CASRVTKSGANVLTF.

The J gene is TRBJ2-1, the V gene TRBV29-1, with 7 bases identical to TRBD2. The germline V gene has CDR1 SQVTM and CDR2 ANQGSEA. The CDR3 spans 15 residues. V was clipped by 7 bases and J by 0 bases; unmatched bases: 9. The CDR3 DNA follows: TGCAGCGCGCAGACTAGCCCGAGCTCCTACAATGAGCAGTTCTTC. It yields the protein CSAQTSPSSYNEQFF.